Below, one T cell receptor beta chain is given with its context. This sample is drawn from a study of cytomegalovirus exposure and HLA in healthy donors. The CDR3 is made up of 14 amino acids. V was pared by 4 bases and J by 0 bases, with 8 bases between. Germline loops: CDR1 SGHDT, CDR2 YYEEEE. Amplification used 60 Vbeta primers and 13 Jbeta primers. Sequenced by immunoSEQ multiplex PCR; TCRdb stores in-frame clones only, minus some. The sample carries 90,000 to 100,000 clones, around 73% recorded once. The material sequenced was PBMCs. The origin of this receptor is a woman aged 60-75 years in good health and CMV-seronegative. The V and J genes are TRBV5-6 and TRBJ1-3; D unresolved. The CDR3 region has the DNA TGTGCCAGCAGCGGCGGCAGCTCTGGAAACACCATATATTTT. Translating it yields CASSGGSSGNTIYF.